Below are 18 T cell receptor beta chains sequenced from a single sample in a study of blood T cell repertoires in COVID-19. Generated by immunoSEQ multiplex PCR, the TCRdb table keeps only in-frame clones and is missing some. The table has 200,000 to 250,000 clones, about nine tenths seen once. Sequencing used peripheral blood. Receptors originate from a man between 25 and 39 years old who had recovered from COVID-19.

The gene calls are TRBV11-3 and TRBJ2-1; D might be TRBD1 (6 bases). CDR3 length equals 15 residues. Germline V gene sequence: CDR1 SGHNT, CDR2 YENEEA. The ends were cut back, 0 bases at V and 2 bases at J, with 8 bases in the middle. CDR3 protein: CASSLDTGPYNEQFF. As DNA, the CDR3 is TGTGCCAGCAGCTTAGATACAGGGCCCTACAATGAGCAGTTCTTC.

The DNA for the CDR3 is TGTGCCAGCAATAAAGTGACAGGGGTTTCGGATACGCAGTATTTT. Its protein is CASNKVTGVSDTQYF. This rearrangement joins TRBV27 to TRBJ2-3; the match to TRBD1 covers 8 bases. There are 15 residues in the CDR3. Germline loops: CDR1 MNHEY, CDR2 SMNVEV (reference sequence). The V segment lost 7 bases and the J segment 6 bases; nucleotides outside the gene matches: 12.

The V and J genes are TRBV7-2 and TRBJ1-4, with D possibly TRBD1 on 5 matching bases. The V and J ends lost 6 bases and 8 bases respectively, with 19 bases between them. The CDR3 spans 15 residues. The V gene's germline CDR1 is SGHTA and CDR2 FQGNSA. In nucleotides, the CDR3 is TGTGCCAGCAGTCTAATCGGCGGGGCTCGGGAAAAACTGTTTTTT. Translated, it gives CASSLIGGAREKLFF.

The chain combines TRBV6-5 with TRBJ1-6; D remains unclear. Trimming removed 0 bases at V and 5 bases at J, with 8 bases between. CDR3 length equals 15 residues. Germline V CDR1 and CDR2: MNHEY, SVGAGI. The CDR3 DNA is TGTGCCAGCAGTTACTCGCGCCCGGATAATTCACCCCTCCACTTT. Amino acids: CASSYSRPDNSPLHF.

This sequence joins TRBV9 and TRBJ2-1; D possibly corresponds to TRBD1 (5 bases). The ends were cut back, 3 bases at V and 9 bases at J, with 13 bases in the middle. Germline V gene lookup returns CDR1 SGDLS and CDR2 YYNGEE. The CDR3 is made up of 13 amino acids. The CDR3 loop reads CASSETVHAEQFF. CDR3 bases: TGTGCCAGCAGCGAGACAGTACACGCTGAGCAGTTCTTC.

The CDR3: CASSLGPAGGYTEAFF. The CDR3, as DNA: TGCGCCAGCAGCTTGGGCCCAGCGGGCGGATACACTGAAGCTTTCTTT. This rearrangement joins TRBV5-1 to TRBJ1-1; the D is unclear. This CDR3 is built from 16 residues. The germline V gene has CDR1 SGHRS and CDR2 YFSETQ. V shed 0 bases and J shed 3 bases, with 15 bases lying between them.

This chain uses TRBV6-2 or TRBV6-3 with TRBJ2-3; unclear D gene. The CDR3 loop spans 15 amino acids. V lost 4 bases and J 0 bases, leaving 11 bases between the germline ends. The germline gives CDR1 MNHEY, CDR2 SVGEGT. The CDR3 protein is CASSSPLASTDTQYF. Here the CDR3 DNA reads TGTGCCAGCAGTTCCCCTTTGGCCAGCACAGATACGCAGTATTTT.

The rearrangement uses TRBV5-4 and TRBJ1-2; D is ambiguous. CDR1 and CDR2 from the germline V gene are SGHNT and YYREEE (reference sequence). This CDR3 has 13 residues. V was pared by 2 bases and J by 6 bases, with 11 bases between. CDR3 sequence reads: CASSFRVTDGYTF. In DNA form, the CDR3 reads TGTGCCAGCAGCTTTCGGGTGACGGATGGCTACACCTTC.

For the CDR3, the DNA is TGTGCCAGCAGCTACACTCCAGGGTCGACCGGGGAGCTGTTTTTT. Its protein product is CASSYTPGSTGELFF. This chain joins TRBV2 and TRBJ2-2, with D possibly matching TRBD1 (5 bases). Trimming left V 6 bases short and J 5 bases short, with 16 bases between. The germline V gene has CDR1 SNHLY and CDR2 FYNNEI. The CDR3 has 15 residues.

This sequence joins TRBV7-9 and TRBJ1-5; unclear D gene. The CDR3 is 14 amino acids. The germline gives CDR1 SEHNR, CDR2 FQNEAQ (reference sequence). Trimming removed 3 bases from V and 9 bases from J, with 15 bases in between. The CDR3, as DNA: TGTGCCAGCAGCTTTGGGAGCGGTCCCGGGCCCCAGCATTTT. This gives the protein CASSFGSGPGPQHF.

The V gene is TRBV2, the J gene TRBJ2-5, with TRBD2 matching 9 bases. Germline CDR1 and CDR2: SNHLY and FYNNEI. CDR3 length: 14 amino acids. V lost 4 bases and J lost 6; bases outside the gene matches: 6. CDR3 DNA: TGTGCCAGCAGTGGGCCGGGACTAGCACAGACCCAGTACTTC. It encodes CASSGPGLAQTQYF. Filled out from reference TRBV2 and TRBJ2-5, the complete variable domain reads EPEVTQTPSHQVTQMGQEVILRCVPISNHLYFYWYRQILGQKVEFLVSFYNNEISEKSEIFDDQFSVERPDGSNFTLKIRSTKLEDSAMYFCASSGPGLAQTQYFGPGTRLLVL.

The DNA for the CDR3 is TGTGCCAGCAGCTTAGGGTTCGGAGGAACTGAAGCTTTCTTT. Protein product: CASSLGFGGTEAFF. The chain couples TRBV9 to TRBJ1-1; unclear D gene. CDR1 is SGDLS, CDR2 YYNGEE, per germline. V lost 4 bases to trimming and J lost 5 bases, with 15 bases between them. CDR3 length equals 14 residues.

The CDR3 region is CASSSPGQDQETQYF. CDR3 DNA sequence: TGTGCCAGCAGCTCACCGGGACAGGACCAAGAGACCCAGTACTTC. The chain combines TRBV5-4 with TRBJ2-5; 8 positions agree with TRBD1. J was trimmed by 0 bases and V by 3 bases; bases with no gene match: 4. Germline V gives CDR1 SGHNT, CDR2 YYREEE (reference sequence). This CDR3 has 15 residues.

In its sample, this clone was seen a few times. In DNA, the CDR3 is TGTGCCAGCAGTTCCGGGACAGTGGGCTACACCTTC. Its protein is CASSSGTVGYTF. This chain joins TRBV6-4 and TRBJ1-2, with TRBD1 matching 7 bases. The CDR3 is 12 amino acids. The J segment lost 8 bases and the V segment lost 5 bases, leaving 5 bases of the junction unmatched. Germline V gives CDR1 MRHNA, CDR2 SNTAGT.

The chain carries TRBV29-1 and TRBJ1-1; 7 bases are a match to TRBD1. CDR1 SQVTM and CDR2 ANQGSEA come from the germline V gene. Trimming at V came to 0 bases and at J to 1 base, leaving 8 bases not matched to a gene. CDR3 length equals 16 residues. The CDR3 protein is CSVEDLRQGRNTEAFF. For the CDR3, the DNA is TGCAGCGTTGAAGATCTTCGACAGGGTCGGAACACTGAAGCTTTCTTT.

This chain joins TRBV9 and TRBJ2-2; 10 bases are shared with TRBD1. With 3 bases clipped from V and 6 bases from J, the junction kept 2 bases outside the gene matches. CDR3 length: 14 amino acids. Per the germline V gene, CDR1 is SGDLS and CDR2 is YYNGEE. The CDR3 coding sequence is TGTGCCAGCAGCGGACAGGGGGCTGCCGGGGAGCTGTTTTTT. Encoded protein: CASSGQGAAGELFF.

In DNA form, the CDR3 reads TGTGCCAGCAGCTTGAGCGGGACAGGGACGACCTATAATTCACCCCTCCACTTT. Translation: CASSLSGTGTTYNSPLHF. The gene calls are TRBV5-5 and TRBJ1-6; 9 nucleotides match TRBD1. J gave up 2 bases and V 1 base, and 7 bases lay outside the gene matches. CDR3 length equals 18 residues. Germline V gene data show CDR1 as SGHKS and CDR2 as YYEKEE (reference sequence).

The rearrangement joins TRBV9 to TRBJ1-1; D not resolved. CDR3 length: 14 amino acids. The V end lost 4 bases, the J end lost 1 base, and 11 bases lay between the germline ends. In germline, CDR1 is SGDLS, CDR2 YYNGEE. CDR3 sequence reads: CASSPHGSNTEAFF. The CDR3 region has the DNA TGTGCCAGCAGCCCCCACGGGTCGAACACTGAAGCTTTCTTT.